This is a list of T cell receptor beta chains from one sample in a study of blood T cell repertoires in COVID-19. The protocol was immunoSEQ multiplex PCR, while the TCRdb copy is restricted to in-frame clones and leaves out a portion. The sample contains some 80,000 clones, approximately 86% of which appear only once. Sequencing input: peripheral blood. The origin of the receptors is a human donor in a cohort sampled during active COVID-19. The CDR3 runs from the conserved cysteine through the conserved F or W. D genes are given only for firm matches. Rows may omit the clone size; those that give it use once, few, many or a size class.

TGTGCCAGCAGTGAACAAGATACGCAGTATTTT,CASSEQDTQYF,TRBJ2-3,TRBV2,.,.
TGTGCCAGCAGCCCCCCATCATACAATGAGCAGTTCTTC,CASSPPSYNEQFF,TRBJ2-1,TRBV28,.,.
TGTGCCAGCAGCTTCTCGAGCGGCAGCTCCTACGAGCAGTACTTC,CASSFSSGSSYEQYF,TRBJ2-7,TRBV7-2,.,.
TGTGCCAGCAGTTTTAGAGCGGGAGTCCGGTCGCAGTATTTT,CASSFRAGVRSQYF,TRBJ2-3,TRBV27,TRBD2,.
TGTGCCAGCACCACTATGGAGACCCAGTACTTC,CASTTMETQYF,TRBJ2-5,TRBV7-9,.,.
TGTGCCAGCAGCTTGTACGCGGAGGCGGATTCACCCCTCCACTTT,CASSLYAEADSPLHF,TRBJ1-6,TRBV5-4,.,.
TGTGCCAGCAGCCACGAAGCCGGACTTATCTTT,CASSHEAGLIF,TRBJ1-1,TRBV3-1/TRBV3-2,.,.
TGTGCCAGCAGCCCGGACATTACCTCACCCCTCCACTTT,CASSPDITSPLHF,TRBJ1-6,TRBV11-3,.,.
TGTGCCAGCAGCTCGCCGGGACAGGGCTTCGGGCCGGAGAGAACTGAAGCTTTCTTT,CASSSPGQGFGPERTEAFF,TRBJ1-1,TRBV5-6,TRBD1,.
TGCGCCAGCAGCTTGGGGGGCAGCCAAGGGTCCTACGAGCAGTACTTC,CASSLGGSQGSYEQYF,TRBJ2-7,TRBV5-1,.,.
TGTGCCAGCTCAGCCCCTGGACAGGGGGGGGAGCAGTTCTTC,CASSAPGQGGEQFF,TRBJ2-1,TRBV18,TRBD1,few
TGTGCCAGCAGCCAGCGGACCTCCTATAATTCACCCCTCCACTTT,CASSQRTSYNSPLHF,TRBJ1-6,TRBV7-2,.,once
TGTGCCAGCAGCCACACCCCGCAGGGGGCTCGGGGCGGGGAGCTGTTTTTT,CASSHTPQGARGGELFF,TRBJ2-2,TRBV7-2,TRBD1,.
TGTGCCAGCACCACTAGCGGGGGCTCGGATACGCAGTATTTT,CASTTSGGSDTQYF,TRBJ2-3,TRBV3-1/TRBV3-2,TRBD2,.